This T cell receptor (beta chain) originates from a study of early T cells in non-severe SARS-CoV-2 infection. Points from the study as a whole: CD4 and private specificities were missed by VDJdb matching, which favored anti-spike CD8 responses.

In this sample, this clonotype turned up many times. What it recognizes is unknown. Individual cDNA molecules each received unique molecular identifiers attached to them. TCRdb analysed the 5' RACE reads with MiXCR anew, one entry per CDR3 protein. The table records 35,000 to 50,000 distinct CDR3 sequences, around 6.3% of them present only once. Trimming stripped 4 bases from V and 5 bases from J, with 15 bases between. The CDR3 contains 14 residues. Germline V gene lookup returns CDR1 DFQATT and CDR2 SNEGSKA (reference sequence). The sequences come from whole blood, collected at baseline. This receptor was taken from an adult who was a healthcare worker with PCR-confirmed SARS-CoV-2 infection or an uninfected control (not recorded which). The chain has TRBV20-1 and TRBJ1-5, with D possibly TRBD1 on 5 matching bases. CDR3 region: CSATGTLRDQPQHF. The CDR3 DNA follows: TGCAGTGCTACCGGGACCCTTAGGGATCAGCCCCAGCATTTT.